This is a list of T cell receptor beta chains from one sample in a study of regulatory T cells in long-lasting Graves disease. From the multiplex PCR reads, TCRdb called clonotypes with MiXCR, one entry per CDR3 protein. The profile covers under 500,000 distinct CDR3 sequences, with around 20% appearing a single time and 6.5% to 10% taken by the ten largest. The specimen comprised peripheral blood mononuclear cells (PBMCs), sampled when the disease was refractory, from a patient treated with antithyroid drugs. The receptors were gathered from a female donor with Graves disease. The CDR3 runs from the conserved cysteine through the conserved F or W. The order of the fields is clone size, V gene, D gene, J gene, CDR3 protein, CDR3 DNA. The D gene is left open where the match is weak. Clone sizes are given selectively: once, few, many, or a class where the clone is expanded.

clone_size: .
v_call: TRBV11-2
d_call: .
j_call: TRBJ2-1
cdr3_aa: CASSSGLEMYNEQFF
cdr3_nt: TGTGCCAGCAGCAGCGGACTGGAGATGTACAATGAGCAGTTCTTC

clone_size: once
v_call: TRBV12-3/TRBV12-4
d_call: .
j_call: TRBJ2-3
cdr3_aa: CASSPRGRTRTDTQYF
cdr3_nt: TGTGCCAGCAGTCCACGGGGACGGACCCGGACAGATACGCAGTATTTT

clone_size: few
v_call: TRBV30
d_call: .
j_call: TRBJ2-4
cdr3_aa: CAWSVNRLAKNIQYF
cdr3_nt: TGTGCCTGGAGTGTAAACAGGCTAGCCAAAAACATTCAGTACTTC

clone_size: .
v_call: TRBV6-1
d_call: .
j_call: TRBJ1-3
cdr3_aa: CASRTTGYSGNTIYF
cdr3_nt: TGTGCCAGCAGGACAACAGGCTACTCTGGAAACACCATATATTTT

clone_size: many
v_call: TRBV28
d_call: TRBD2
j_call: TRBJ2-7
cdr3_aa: CASSPGLAGTEQYF
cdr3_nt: TGTGCCAGCAGTCCGGGACTAGCGGGAACCGAGCAGTACTTC

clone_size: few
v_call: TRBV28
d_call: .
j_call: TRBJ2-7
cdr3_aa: CASSHDQGEQYF
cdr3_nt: TGTGCCAGCAGTCACGATCAGGGCGAGCAGTACTTC

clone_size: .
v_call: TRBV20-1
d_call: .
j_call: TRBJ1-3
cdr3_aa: CSVPSSGNTIYF
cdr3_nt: TGCAGTGTCCCCAGCTCTGGAAACACCATATATTTT

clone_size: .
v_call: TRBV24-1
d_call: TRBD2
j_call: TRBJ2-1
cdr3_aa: CATSDLWSVSSGTYNEQFF
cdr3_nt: TGTGCCACCAGTGATTTGTGGTCGGTCTCTAGCGGAACCTACAATGAGCAGTTCTTC

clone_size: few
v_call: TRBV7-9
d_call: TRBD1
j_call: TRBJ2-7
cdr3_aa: CASSFEDRGFYEQYF
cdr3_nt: TGTGCCAGCAGCTTTGAAGACAGGGGTTTCTACGAGCAGTACTTC

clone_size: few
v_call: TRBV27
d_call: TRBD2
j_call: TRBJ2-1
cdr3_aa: CASSLELAGSNEQFF
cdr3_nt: TGTGCCAGCAGTTTGGAACTAGCGGGTTCCAATGAGCAGTTCTTC

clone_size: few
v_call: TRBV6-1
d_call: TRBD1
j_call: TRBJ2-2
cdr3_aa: CASSVGQGLAGELFF
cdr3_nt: TGTGCCAGCAGTGTAGGACAGGGTCTTGCCGGGGAGCTGTTTTTT

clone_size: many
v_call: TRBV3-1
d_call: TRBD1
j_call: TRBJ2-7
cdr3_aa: CASSQGDRGPYEQYF
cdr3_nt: TGTGCCAGCAGCCAAGGGGACAGGGGTCCCTACGAGCAGTACTTC

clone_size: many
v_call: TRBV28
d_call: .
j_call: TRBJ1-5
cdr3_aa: CASNHSGGLDQPQHF
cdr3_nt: TGTGCCAGCAATCACTCGGGCGGGTTGGATCAGCCCCAGCATTTT

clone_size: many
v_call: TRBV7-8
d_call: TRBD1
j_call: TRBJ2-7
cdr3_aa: CASSHPGQGRYEQYF
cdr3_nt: TGTGCCAGCAGCCACCCGGGACAGGGGCGCTACGAGCAGTACTTC

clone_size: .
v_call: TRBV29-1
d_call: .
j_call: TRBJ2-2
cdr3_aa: CSVRPGPSTGELFF
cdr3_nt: TGCAGCGTCCGCCCGGGACCCAGCACCGGGGAGCTGTTTTTT

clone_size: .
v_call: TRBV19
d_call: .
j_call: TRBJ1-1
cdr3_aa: CASSAGGAPRHYEAFF
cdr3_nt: TGTGCCAGTAGTGCGGGGGGGGCTCCGCGCCATTATGAAGCTTTCTTT

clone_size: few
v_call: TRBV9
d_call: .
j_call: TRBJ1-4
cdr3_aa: CASSVGGGTEKLFF
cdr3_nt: TGTGCCAGCAGCGTAGGTGGGGGGACGGAAAAACTGTTTTTT

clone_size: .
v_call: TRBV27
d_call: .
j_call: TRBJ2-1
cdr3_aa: CASSLSSPNEQFF
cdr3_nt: TGTGCCAGCAGTTTATCGTCCCCGAATGAGCAGTTCTTC

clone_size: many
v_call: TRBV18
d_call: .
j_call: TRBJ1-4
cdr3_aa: CASSPDQYGIPFF
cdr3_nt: TGTGCCAGCTCACCGGACCAATACGGGATTCCGTTTTTT

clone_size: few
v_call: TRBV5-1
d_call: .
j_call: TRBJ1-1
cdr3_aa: CASSLRGRTTEAFF
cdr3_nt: TGCGCCAGCAGCTTACGGGGAAGGACCACTGAAGCTTTCTTT